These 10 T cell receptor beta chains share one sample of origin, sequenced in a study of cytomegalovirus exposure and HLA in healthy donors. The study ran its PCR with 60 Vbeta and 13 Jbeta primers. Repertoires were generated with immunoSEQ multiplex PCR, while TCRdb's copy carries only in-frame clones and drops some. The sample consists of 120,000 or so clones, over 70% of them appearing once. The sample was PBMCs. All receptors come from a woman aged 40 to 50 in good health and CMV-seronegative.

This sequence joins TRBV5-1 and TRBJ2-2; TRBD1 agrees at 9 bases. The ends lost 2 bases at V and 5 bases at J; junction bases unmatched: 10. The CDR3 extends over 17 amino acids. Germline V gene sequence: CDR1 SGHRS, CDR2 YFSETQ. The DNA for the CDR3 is TGCGCCAGCAGCTTCGGGACAGGGACAACTACTACCGGGGAGCTGTTTTTT. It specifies CASSFGTGTTTTGELFF.

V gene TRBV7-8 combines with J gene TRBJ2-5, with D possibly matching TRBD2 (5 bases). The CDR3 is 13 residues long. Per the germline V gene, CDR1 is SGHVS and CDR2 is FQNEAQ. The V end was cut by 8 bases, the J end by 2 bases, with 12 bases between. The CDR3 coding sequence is TGTGCCAGCCAAACGCGGGCTCAAGAGACCCAGTACTTC. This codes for CASQTRAQETQYF. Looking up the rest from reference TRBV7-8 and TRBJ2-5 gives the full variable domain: GAGVSQSPRYKVAKRGQDVALRCDPISGHVSLFWYQQALGQGPEFLTYFQNEAQLDKSGLPSDRFFAERPEGSVSTLKIQRTQQEDSAVYLCASQTRAQETQYFGPGTRLLVL.

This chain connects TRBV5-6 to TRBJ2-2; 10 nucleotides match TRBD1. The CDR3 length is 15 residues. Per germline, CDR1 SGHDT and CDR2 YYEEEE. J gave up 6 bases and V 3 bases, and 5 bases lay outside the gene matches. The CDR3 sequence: CASSWDRGIAGELFF. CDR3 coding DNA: TGTGCCAGCAGCTGGGACAGGGGAATAGCCGGGGAGCTGTTTTTT.

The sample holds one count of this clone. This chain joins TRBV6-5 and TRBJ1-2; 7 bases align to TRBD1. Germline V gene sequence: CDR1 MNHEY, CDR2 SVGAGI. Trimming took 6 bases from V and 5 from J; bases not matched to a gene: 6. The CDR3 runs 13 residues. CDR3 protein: CASSPLTGYGYTF. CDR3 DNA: TGTGCCAGCAGCCCACTGACAGGGTATGGCTACACCTTC.

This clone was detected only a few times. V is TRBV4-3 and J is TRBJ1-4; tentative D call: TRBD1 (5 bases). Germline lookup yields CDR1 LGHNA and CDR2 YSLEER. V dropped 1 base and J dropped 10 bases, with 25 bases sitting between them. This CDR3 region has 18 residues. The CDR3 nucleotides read TGCGCCAGCAGCCAAGCCCATCCTGCGGGGGGGAGGCCTGGAAAACTGTTTTTT. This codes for CASSQAHPAGGRPGKLFF.

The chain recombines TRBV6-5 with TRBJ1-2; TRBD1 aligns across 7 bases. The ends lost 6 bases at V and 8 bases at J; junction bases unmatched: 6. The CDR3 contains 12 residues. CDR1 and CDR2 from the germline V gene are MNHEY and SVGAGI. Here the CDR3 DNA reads TGTGCCAGCAGCAGGACAGGCCAGGGCTACACCTTC. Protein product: CASSRTGQGYTF.

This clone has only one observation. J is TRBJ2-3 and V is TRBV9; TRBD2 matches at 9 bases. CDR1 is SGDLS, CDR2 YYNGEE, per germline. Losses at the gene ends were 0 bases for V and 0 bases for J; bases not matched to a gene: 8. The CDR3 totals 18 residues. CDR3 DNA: TGTGCCAGCAGCGTAGGGCCCAGCGGGGGGACTAGCACAGATACGCAGTATTTT. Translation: CASSVGPSGGTSTDTQYF.

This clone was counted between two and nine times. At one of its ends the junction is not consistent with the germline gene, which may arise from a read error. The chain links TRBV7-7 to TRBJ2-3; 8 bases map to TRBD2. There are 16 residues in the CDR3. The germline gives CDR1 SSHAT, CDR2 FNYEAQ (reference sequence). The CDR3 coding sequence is TGTGCTAGCAGCTTAGGGCTAGCGGGTTCGGCAGATACGCAGTATTTT. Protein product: CASSLGLAGSADTQYF.

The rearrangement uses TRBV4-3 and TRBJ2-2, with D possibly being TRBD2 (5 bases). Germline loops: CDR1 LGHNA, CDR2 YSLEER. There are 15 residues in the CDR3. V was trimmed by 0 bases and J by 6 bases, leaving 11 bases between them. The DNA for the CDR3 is TGCGCCAGCAGCCAAGACTCTCGGGGAGCCGGGGAGCTGTTTTTT. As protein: CASSQDSRGAGELFF.

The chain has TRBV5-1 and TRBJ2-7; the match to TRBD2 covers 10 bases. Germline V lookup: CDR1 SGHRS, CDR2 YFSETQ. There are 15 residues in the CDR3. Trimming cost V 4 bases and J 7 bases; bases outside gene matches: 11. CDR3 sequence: CASSASGSLSEEQYF. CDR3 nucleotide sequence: TGCGCCAGCAGCGCTAGCGGGAGTCTCTCGGAGGAGCAGTACTTC.